This section outlines one T cell receptor beta chain sequence together with its context. What it recognizes is unknown. This entry belongs to a study of T cells in Graves' hyperthyroidism and ophthalmopathy. Points from the study as a whole: Appearing also in blood were most of the thyroid clonotypes expanded above 0.001.

Amplification of TCR beta CDR3 regions used RNA as the template. The HTBI set primed first-round TCR CDR3 RT-PCR. One entry per CDR3 protein results from TCRdb running MiXCR on the multiplex PCR reads. Seen here are approximately 560,000 distinct CDR3 sequences, roughly 46% observed once, and the top ten hold about 7.8%. Each diagnosis was grounded in clinical symptoms, serum thyroxine and TRAb, thyroid ultrasound, and orbital computed tomography. Germline V gene sequence: CDR1 KGHDR, CDR2 SFDVKD. Unmatched junction bases numbered 6, after V lost 5 bases and J lost 2 bases. The CDR3 loop spans 16 amino acids.

The rearrangement links TRBV24-1 to TRBJ2-3; 10 nucleotides align to TRBD2. Sequencing used peripheral blood or thyroid tissue (not recorded which). The clonotype comes from a woman younger than 30 with Graves' hyperthyroidism. CDR3 protein: CATSAPGTSDTDTQYF. CDR3 in DNA: TGTGCCACCAGTGCCCCCGGGACTAGCGACACAGATACGCAGTATTTT.